This is a list of T cell receptor beta chains from one sample in a study of T cell repertoires in cytomegalovirus infection. These TCRs' antigens remain unknown. TCRdb recomputed calls from the reads with MiXCR, one row per CDR3 protein. The data contain about 700,000 distinct CDR3 sequences, approximately 33% of them singletons. This specimen consisted of cultured PBMCs, obtained from culture after CMV antigen stimulation. These receptors originate from a human donor in good health (CMV status not recorded). Some clones in this sample may be carry-over from other donors' samples. Each CDR3 is given with its conserved first and last residue. The D gene is left open where the match is weak. The size of a clone is reported for some rows only, either as once, few or many, or as a class for expanded clones.

clone_size	d_call	v_call	j_call	cdr3_nt	cdr3_aa
NA	NA	TRBV12-3/TRBV12-4	TRBJ1-1	TGTGCCAGCAGGTCCGTGTGGGGAGGCACTGAAGCTTTCTTT	CASRSVWGGTEAFF
NA	TRBD2	TRBV7-8	TRBJ2-2	TGTGCCAGCAGCACGCTAGCGGCGACCGGGGAGCTGTTTTTT	CASSTLAATGELFF
NA	TRBD1	TRBV20-1	TRBJ2-2	TGCAGTGCTATGACAGGGGGCAGTGCCGGGGAGCTGTTTTTT	CSAMTGGSAGELFF
NA	TRBD2	TRBV7-4	TRBJ2-1	TGTGCCAGCAGCTTGCTAGCGGGATGGGAGCAGTTCTTC	CASSLLAGWEQFF
NA	TRBD2	TRBV14	TRBJ2-1	TGTGCCAGCAGTCAGTGGGGGGGTTACAATGAGCAGTTCTTC	CASSQWGGYNEQFF
NA	TRBD2	TRBV7-8	TRBJ2-5	TGTGCCAGCAGCTTTGCTCTAGCGGGGAACCCGCGGGAGACCCAGTACTTC	CASSFALAGNPRETQYF
NA	TRBD1	TRBV3-1	TRBJ1-4	TGTGCCAGCAGCCAACCAGGGGGAACTAATGAAAAACTGTTTTTT	CASSQPGGTNEKLFF
many	NA	TRBV6-1	TRBJ2-1	TGTGCCAGCAGTGAGTTTAGCGGCGTCTCCTACAATGAGCAGTTCTTC	CASSEFSGVSYNEQFF
many	NA	TRBV7-2	TRBJ2-3	TGTGCCAGCAGCTTAGAACGTGCCACAGATACGCAGTATTTT	CASSLERATDTQYF
NA	NA	TRBV20-1	TRBJ1-5	TGCAGTGCTAGAGGACGGGGCAATCAGCCCCAGCATTTT	CSARGRGNQPQHF
NA	NA	TRBV11-2	TRBJ1-4	TGTGCCAGCAGCTTGTCAGGGATTGGCGAAAAACTGTTTTTT	CASSLSGIGEKLFF
NA	NA	TRBV12-3/TRBV12-4	TRBJ1-1	TGTGCCAGCAGTTTAAACAGGTACACTGAAGCTTTCTTT	CASSLNRYTEAFF
many	TRBD1	TRBV7-8	TRBJ1-1	TGTGCCAGCAGCTGGACAGGGGTGACAACTGAAGCTTTCTTT	CASSWTGVTTEAFF
many	NA	TRBV7-2	TRBJ2-3	TGTGCCAGCGCCTTGATCCCGGTTGGCGCCCAGAGGTATACGCAGTATTTT	CASALIPVGAQRYTQYF
NA	NA	TRBV5-4	TRBJ1-3	TGTGCCAGCAGCTTGTACGGCGGCCCCTCTGGAAACACCATATATTTT	CASSLYGGPSGNTIYF
few	NA	TRBV7-2	TRBJ2-3	TGTGCCAGCAGCTTAGAGATCGGGACCTGGTCAGATACGCAGTATTTT	CASSLEIGTWSDTQYF
NA	NA	TRBV18	TRBJ1-1	TGTGCCAGCTCACAGAGCCTACAGGGTGGAAACACTGAAGCTTTCTTT	CASSQSLQGGNTEAFF
few	NA	TRBV5-6	TRBJ2-3	TGTGCCAGCAGCAAACTGCTAGCTACAGATACGCAGTATTTT	CASSKLLATDTQYF
NA	TRBD1	TRBV4-1	TRBJ1-6	TGCGCCAGCAGCCAAGGACCACAGGGGGTGAAGAATTCACCCCTCCACTTT	CASSQGPQGVKNSPLHF
many	NA	TRBV7-8	TRBJ1-1	TGTGCCAGCAGCTACACGAACACTGAAGCTTTCTTT	CASSYTNTEAFF
NA	TRBD2	TRBV7-2	TRBJ2-7	TGTGCCAGCAGCCCAGGGGGACTAGCCGTCAGCTCCTACGAGCAGTACTTC	CASSPGGLAVSSYEQYF
once	TRBD2	TRBV7-9	TRBJ2-5	TGTGCCAGCAGCTTAGCGACTAGCTTAGCAGAGACCCAGTACTTC	CASSLATSLAETQYF
few	NA	TRBV7-9	TRBJ1-1	TGTGCCAGCAGCCGCGCGGACAGCAGAGCCACTGAAGCTTTCTTT	CASSRADSRATEAFF
NA	TRBD2	TRBV12-3/TRBV12-4	TRBJ2-5	TGTGCCAGCAGCGGGGGACTAAGTTGGACCCAGTACTTC	CASSGGLSWTQYF
NA	NA	TRBV2	TRBJ1-4	TGTGCCAGCAGAGACACCGGGTATGAAAAACTGTTTTTT	CASRDTGYEKLFF
NA	TRBD1	TRBV6-5	TRBJ2-7	TGTGCCAGCAGTAAGCCGCCGGGACAGGGAACACGGGCCTACGAGCAGTACTTC	CASSKPPGQGTRAYEQYF
NA	TRBD1	TRBV15	TRBJ1-1	TGTGCCACCAGCAGGGACAGGGGATACACTGAAGCTTTCTTT	CATSRDRGYTEAFF
many	TRBD1	TRBV7-2	TRBJ2-4	TGTGCCAGCACCCCGGCCACAGGGGTCAAAAACATTCAGTACTTC	CASTPATGVKNIQYF
few	NA	TRBV18	TRBJ1-6	TGTGCCAGCTCACCTTGGACAGACCATAATTCACCCCTCCACTTT	CASSPWTDHNSPLHF
NA	NA	TRBV18	TRBJ1-1	TGTGCCAGCTCACGAGTACCATTCTCTCCCCTGAACACTGAAGCTTTCTTT	CASSRVPFSPLNTEAFF
once	TRBD1	TRBV3-1	TRBJ1-6	TGTGCCAGCGGGGCGACAGGGGACTCACCCCTCCACTTT	CASGATGDSPLHF
NA	NA	TRBV27	TRBJ1-6	TGTGCCAGCAGTGGGGGGCTGGATTCACCCCTCCACTTT	CASSGGLDSPLHF
many	NA	TRBV7-2	TRBJ1-3	TGTGCCAGCAGCCCATCGCGCTCTGGAAACACCATATATTTT	CASSPSRSGNTIYF
NA	NA	TRBV7-6	TRBJ2-3	TGTGCCAGCAGCTTAGCAGGTCTTACAAGCACAGATACGCAGTATTTT	CASSLAGLTSTDTQYF
NA	NA	TRBV10-3	TRBJ2-1	TGTGCCATCAGTGACCTAAAGACCTACAATGAGCAGTTCTTC	CAISDLKTYNEQFF
many	NA	TRBV7-2	TRBJ1-5	TGTGCCAGCAGCTTAGTGGGTCACAATCAGCCCCAGCATTTT	CASSLVGHNQPQHF
many	NA	TRBV7-8	TRBJ2-2	TGTGCCAGTCGGGGTGGGGAGAACACCGGGGAGCTGTTTTTT	CASRGGENTGELFF